This entry concerns a single T cell receptor beta chain. The antigen is undetermined. V was clipped by 3 bases and J by 4 bases; unmatched bases: 4. Germline V gene data show CDR1 as SGDLS and CDR2 as YYNGEE. The CDR3 loop spans 15 amino acids. The protocol was immunoSEQ multiplex PCR, while the TCRdb copy is restricted to in-frame clones and leaves out a portion. The sample has 90,000 to 150,000 clones, approximately 90% seen once. This record belongs to a study of cytomegalovirus exposure and HLA in healthy donors. Study observations and caveats: Investigators reported fewer than 200 TCR beta chains as tied to cytomegalovirus. Most TCR sequences were rare, but some public TCRs occurred in many donors.

The genes are TRBV9 and TRBJ2-3, with TRBD2 matching over 11 bases. This receptor was identified in a man between 18 and 29 years old in good health and CMV-seronegative. Sequencing was done on a sample of PBMCs. CDR3 sequence reads: CASSEISGGADTQYF. In DNA, the CDR3 is TGTGCCAGCAGCGAAATTAGCGGGGGGGCAGATACGCAGTATTTT.